The rows below give T cell receptor beta chains drawn from one sample of a study of T-cell memory formation after mild COVID-19. TCRdb reprocessed the 5' RACE reads with MiXCR, giving one entry per CDR3 protein. The sample has fewer than 350,000 distinct CDR3 sequences, about 13% seen once. Specimen: PBMCs or a T cell subset sorted from them (not recorded which). Receptor source: a young man who had mild COVID-19 (a few samples of this study predate the infection). Cell type and time point are not known. Both conserved end residues are part of each CDR3. A D gene is named only where the DNA matches it firmly. Where a row states a size, it is once, few, many or the class of an expanded clone; other rows omit it.

V gene	J gene	D gene	clone size	CDR3 DNA	CDR3 protein
TRBV20-1	TRBJ1-2	.	few	TGCAGTGCTAGAGATCGGTCAGGGTACTATGGCTACACCTTC	CSARDRSGYYGYTF
TRBV5-6	TRBJ2-7	.	.	TGTGCCAGCAGCTTGGGCCCTCCATCGTTCTTATACGAGCAGTACTTC	CASSLGPPSFLYEQYF
TRBV24-1	TRBJ2-5	.	few	TGTGCCACCAGTGGGGGGGGGCGAGAGACCCAGTACTTC	CATSGGGRETQYF
TRBV20-1	TRBJ2-7	TRBD2	few	TGCAGTGCTACCGGGACTAGCGGGGCGATTCTCTACGAGCAGTACTTC	CSATGTSGAILYEQYF
TRBV20-1	TRBJ1-1	.	.	TGCAGTCCCCGTAGTGAGATTAACACTGAAGCTTTCTTT	CSPRSEINTEAFF
TRBV28	TRBJ1-3	.	few	TGTGCCAGCAGTTCCTACAGGGCTGGAAACACCATATATTTT	CASSSYRAGNTIYF
TRBV3-1	TRBJ1-2	TRBD1	few	TGTGCCAGCGCCCCAGGGGGCTCAAATGGCTACACCTTC	CASAPGGSNGYTF
TRBV5-4	TRBJ2-5	TRBD1	.	TGTGCCAGCAGCTTCTTCGTGGGACAGGTCGAGACCCAGTACTTC	CASSFFVGQVETQYF
TRBV9	TRBJ2-3	.	few	TGTGCCAGCAGCTCCAGGGTCGGGGGCAGACGGACAGATACGCAGTATTTT	CASSSRVGGRRTDTQYF
TRBV6-5	TRBJ1-2	.	few	TGTGCCAGCAGACCGGACAGAAACTATGGCTACACCTTC	CASRPDRNYGYTF
TRBV7-9	TRBJ1-5	TRBD1	few	TGTGCCAGCAGCTTCGATGGAGGGGGCCAGCCCCAGCATTTT	CASSFDGGGQPQHF
TRBV29-1	TRBJ1-2	.	.	TGCAGCGTTGAAGGTGGGGTGGATGGCTACACCTTC	CSVEGGVDGYTF
TRBV7-7	TRBJ2-2	.	few	TGTGCTAGCAGCCAATGGGGGCGGACGGGGGCCGCCGGGGAGCTGTTTTTT	CASSQWGRTGAAGELFF
TRBV7-9	TRBJ1-2	.	.	TGTGCCAGCACCAGACAGCCCTATGGCTACACCTTC	CASTRQPYGYTF
TRBV12-3/TRBV12-4	TRBJ1-4	.	.	TGTGCCAGCAGTTGGACAGTAGAAAAACTGTTTTTT	CASSWTVEKLFF
TRBV4-2	TRBJ2-3	TRBD2	few	TGTGCCAGCAGCCAAGATGGGAGCGGGGGAGGCACAGATACGCAGTATTTT	CASSQDGSGGGTDTQYF
TRBV4-3	TRBJ2-3	.	.	TGCGCCAGCAGCCATATACGGAACGAAGCAGATACGCAGTATTTT	CASSHIRNEADTQYF
TRBV20-1	TRBJ1-3	.	few	TGCAGTGCTAGCCCTGGGACCTACTCCTCTGGAAACACCATATATTTT	CSASPGTYSSGNTIYF
TRBV7-2	TRBJ1-3	.	.	TGTGCCAGCAGGACAGTTGGAAACACCATATATTTT	CASRTVGNTIYF
TRBV12-3/TRBV12-4	TRBJ2-7	TRBD2	many	TGTGCCAGCAGCTCCCCGCGGACTAGCGGGGGGGGGGAGCAGTACTTC	CASSSPRTSGGGEQYF
TRBV5-1	TRBJ2-2	.	.	TGCGCCAGCAGCTTGGTTCTGGGGGCGAACACCGGGGAGCTGTTTTTT	CASSLVLGANTGELFF
TRBV21-1	TRBJ2-7	.	few	TGTGCCAGCACCAGAGGCTCCTACGAGCAGTACTTC	CASTRGSYEQYF
TRBV7-2	TRBJ2-1	.	few	TGTGCCAGCAGCCCAAGGTCAAATGAGCAGTTCTTC	CASSPRSNEQFF
TRBV11-2	TRBJ2-1	.	few	TGTGCCAGCAGCTCTCAGGGAAGCGGGTACAATGAGCAGTTCTTC	CASSSQGSGYNEQFF
TRBV6-2/TRBV6-3	TRBJ1-1	.	few	TGTGCCAGCAGGAAGACTCTAGGCTCTGAAGCTTTCTTT	CASRKTLGSEAFF
TRBV7-2	TRBJ1-1	.	.	TGTGCCAGCAGCTTAGATACCGGCGTTTATGAAGCTTTCTTT	CASSLDTGVYEAFF
TRBV5-6	TRBJ2-1	.	few	TGTGCCAGCAGCTTGGGTTGGGCGGACAATGAGTACAATGAGCAGTTCTTC	CASSLGWADNEYNEQFF
TRBV20-1	TRBJ2-5	.	.	TGCAGTGCTAATGGTCAAGAGACCCAGTACTTC	CSANGQETQYF
TRBV6-2/TRBV6-3	TRBJ2-3	TRBD2	few	TGTGCCATCCGACTAGCGGGGGGCACAGATACGCAGTATTTT	CAIRLAGGTDTQYF
TRBV4-2	TRBJ2-7	.	few	TGTGCCAGCAGCCAAGATTCGGCCAGTTACGAGCAGTACTTC	CASSQDSASYEQYF
TRBV4-1	TRBJ2-3	.	.	TGCGCCAGCAGCCAAGTTGGCAGGTCCCGGAGGGATACGCAGTATTTT	CASSQVGRSRRDTQYF
TRBV7-2	TRBJ1-1	TRBD1	.	TGTGCCAGCAGCACGAACAGGGGGAACACTGAAGCTTTCTTT	CASSTNRGNTEAFF
TRBV7-6	TRBJ2-3	.	many	TGTGCCAGCAGCTTAGAGCGGGCGGCAGGCACAGATACGCAGTATTTT	CASSLERAAGTDTQYF
TRBV5-6	TRBJ2-7	TRBD1	many	TGTGCCAGCAGCTCCCGGGACAGGCCCTCCTACGAGCAGTACTTC	CASSSRDRPSYEQYF
TRBV4-3	TRBJ2-3	TRBD2	many	TGCGCCAGCCAAAATGGACTTCGGGGGGGCCTTGGTACGCAGTATTTT	CASQNGLRGGLGTQYF
TRBV25-1	TRBJ2-1	TRBD1	.	TGTGCCAGCAGGGCAGGGGACAGGGGCTACAATGAGCAGTTCTTC	CASRAGDRGYNEQFF
TRBV27	TRBJ1-1	.	few	TGTGCCAGCAGTTTGGGAACGGCCGGGAACACTGAAGCTTTCTTT	CASSLGTAGNTEAFF
TRBV10-3	TRBJ2-3	.	many	TGTGCCATCAGGAATTACCCGACGAGCACAGATACGCAGTATTTT	CAIRNYPTSTDTQYF
TRBV5-4	TRBJ2-3	.	many	TGTGCCAGCACCCTTAGGCGGGCTACTCAAACAGATACGCAGTATTTT	CASTLRRATQTDTQYF
TRBV6-5	TRBJ1-6	.	.	TGTGCCAGCAGTTACTCGTTCAGGGTTGAGTCACCCCTCCACTTT	CASSYSFRVESPLHF
TRBV6-6	TRBJ1-1	TRBD1	few	TGTGCCAGCAGTCTGGCCCCCACAGGGGGCTCTGAAGCTTTCTTT	CASSLAPTGGSEAFF